This is a list of T cell receptor beta chains from one sample in a study of human T cells and chemical hapten exposure. TCRdb analysed the RACE reads with MiXCR anew, one entry per CDR3 protein. The sample includes 300,000 to 400,000 distinct CDR3 sequences, roughly 4.6% of them seen just once. The sample was whole blood, taken in connection with sensitization to the hapten diphenylcyclopropenone (DPC). Source of these receptors: a woman aged 45-60 years with alopecia areata. Some clones in this sample may be carry-over from other donors' samples. CDR3s include the opening cysteine and the closing phenylalanine or tryptophan. Fields, in order: J gene, D gene, clone size, V gene, CDR3 DNA, CDR3 protein. A D gene is named only where the DNA matches it firmly. Rows give clone size only sometimes, using once, few, many, or a class for an expanded clone.

j_call: TRBJ1-3
d_call: .
clone_size: .
v_call: TRBV3-1
cdr3_nt: TGTGCCAGCAGCCAAGTCGGGACCTTGCTGGGCACCATATATTTT
cdr3_aa: CASSQVGTLLGTIYF

j_call: TRBJ1-2
d_call: .
clone_size: few
v_call: TRBV30
cdr3_nt: TGTGCCTGGAGTCCGGGGAACTATGGCTACACCTTC
cdr3_aa: CAWSPGNYGYTF

j_call: TRBJ2-3
d_call: TRBD2
clone_size: many
v_call: TRBV12-3/TRBV12-4
cdr3_nt: TGTGCCAGCAGTTTACTAGCGGCAGATACGCAGTATTTT
cdr3_aa: CASSLLAADTQYF

j_call: TRBJ2-7
d_call: TRBD2
clone_size: many
v_call: TRBV20-1
cdr3_nt: TGCAGTGCTAGAGATTTCGGGAGGGCCTCCTACGAGCAGTACTTC
cdr3_aa: CSARDFGRASYEQYF

j_call: TRBJ1-2
d_call: .
clone_size: many
v_call: TRBV29-1
cdr3_nt: TGCAGCGTAGGGCAGGTGTATGGCTACACCTTC
cdr3_aa: CSVGQVYGYTF

j_call: TRBJ2-5
d_call: TRBD2
clone_size: few
v_call: TRBV3-1
cdr3_nt: TGTGCCAGCAGCCTGACTAGCGGGAGTCGGGAGACCCAGTACTTC
cdr3_aa: CASSLTSGSRETQYF

j_call: TRBJ2-2
d_call: TRBD2
clone_size: few
v_call: TRBV10-2
cdr3_nt: TGCGCCAGCAGAACGACTAGCGGGGGGTTTAACACCGGGGAGCTGTTTTTT
cdr3_aa: CASRTTSGGFNTGELFF

j_call: TRBJ1-6
d_call: TRBD1
clone_size: many
v_call: TRBV6-5
cdr3_nt: TGTGCCAGCAGAGCCTCCTTGGGACAGGGTAATTCACCCCTCCACTTT
cdr3_aa: CASRASLGQGNSPLHF

j_call: TRBJ2-3
d_call: TRBD2
clone_size: .
v_call: TRBV29-1
cdr3_nt: TGCAGCGTTGAGGGCGGGGGGACGAATACGCAGTATTTT
cdr3_aa: CSVEGGGTNTQYF

j_call: TRBJ1-2
d_call: TRBD1
clone_size: many
v_call: TRBV7-2
cdr3_nt: TGTGCCAGCAGCGCCGGACAGGGGGTCGATGGCTACACCTTC
cdr3_aa: CASSAGQGVDGYTF

j_call: TRBJ2-2
d_call: TRBD2
clone_size: many
v_call: TRBV5-6
cdr3_nt: TGTGCCAGCAGCGCGGACGTCGGGGGGACCGGGGAGCTGTTTTTT
cdr3_aa: CASSADVGGTGELFF

j_call: TRBJ1-2
d_call: .
clone_size: many
v_call: TRBV3-1
cdr3_nt: TGTGCCAGCAGCCGGGAGCTGGGAGGCTACACCTTC
cdr3_aa: CASSRELGGYTF

j_call: TRBJ2-7
d_call: .
clone_size: .
v_call: TRBV7-9
cdr3_nt: TGTGCCAGCAGCTTAGCAACAGAGTCCTACGAGCAGTACTTC
cdr3_aa: CASSLATESYEQYF

j_call: TRBJ2-1
d_call: TRBD1
clone_size: many
v_call: TRBV5-6
cdr3_nt: TGTGCCAGCAGCTTGAACAGGGGGCTAGGCGATGAGCAGTTCTTC
cdr3_aa: CASSLNRGLGDEQFF

j_call: TRBJ1-2
d_call: TRBD1
clone_size: .
v_call: TRBV27
cdr3_nt: TGTGCCAGCAGTCCGGGACAGGGCATTCCCTACACCTTC
cdr3_aa: CASSPGQGIPYTF

j_call: TRBJ1-2
d_call: TRBD1
clone_size: .
v_call: TRBV27
cdr3_nt: TGTGCCAGCAGTCCCCGGACAGGGGGCCCGAACTATGGCTACACCTTC
cdr3_aa: CASSPRTGGPNYGYTF

j_call: TRBJ1-4
d_call: .
clone_size: .
v_call: TRBV7-8
cdr3_nt: TGTGCCAGCACCAAAGCTGCCGTGAATGAAAAACTGTTTTTT
cdr3_aa: CASTKAAVNEKLFF

j_call: TRBJ1-5
d_call: .
clone_size: few
v_call: TRBV14
cdr3_nt: TGTGCCAGCAGCCAAGACCGGGGTACGCCCCAGCATTTT
cdr3_aa: CASSQDRGTPQHF